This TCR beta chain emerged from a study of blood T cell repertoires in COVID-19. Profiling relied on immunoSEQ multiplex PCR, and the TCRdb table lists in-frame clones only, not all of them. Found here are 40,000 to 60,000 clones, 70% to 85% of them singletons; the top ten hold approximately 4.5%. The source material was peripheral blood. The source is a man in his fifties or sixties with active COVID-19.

In nucleotides, the CDR3 is TGTGCCAGCAGTTTATCGGACAGTTATAATGAAAAACTGTTTTTT. Amino acids: CASSLSDSYNEKLFF. The chain combines TRBV28 with TRBJ1-4; the D gene is possibly TRBD1 (6 bases). V was cut by 1 base and J by 4 bases, with 10 bases left in between. The CDR3 runs to 15 residues. Germline CDR1 is MDHEN and CDR2 is SYDVKM.